Presented here are 6 T cell receptor beta chains from one specimen sequenced in a study of cytomegalovirus exposure and HLA in healthy donors. It was with 60 Vbeta and 13 Jbeta primers that the PCR ran. TCRdb's copy holds only in-frame clones and misses some; the assay was immunoSEQ multiplex PCR. The table shows approximately 150,000 clones, with around 86% occurring only once. The sequenced material came from PBMCs. The receptors were gathered from a human donor in good health.

This clone was observed once. The CDR3 coding sequence is TGCGCCAGCAGCCCGCGGAGCGGGCAGACTAATGAAAAACTGTTTTTT. Encoded protein: CASSPRSGQTNEKLFF. This chain joins TRBV5-1 and TRBJ1-4, with unresolved D. The CDR3 has 16 residues. V was clipped by 4 bases and J by 2 bases, with 15 bases between them. The germline gives CDR1 SGHRS, CDR2 YFSETQ.

This rearrangement joins TRBV7-2 to TRBJ2-5; 8 bases are a match to TRBD2. The CDR3 is 14 residues long. Germline-derived CDR1 and CDR2 are SGHTA and FQGNSA. V lost 2 bases and J lost 5; bases outside the gene matches: 4. The CDR3 is CASSLRGGAETQYF. The CDR3 bases are TGTGCCAGCAGCTTACGGGGGGGGGCCGAGACCCAGTACTTC.

This clone was counted only a few times. This sequence joins TRBV7-9 and TRBJ2-3, with D perhaps TRBD2 (6 bases). The CDR3 has 15 residues. Trimming removed 1 base from V and 3 bases from J, with 11 bases in between. CDR1 SEHNR and CDR2 FQNEAQ come from the germline V gene (reference sequence). The CDR3 DNA sequence: TGTGCCAGCAGCTTAGGGGACTCAGGAACAGATACGCAGTATTTT. This codes for CASSLGDSGTDTQYF.

The chain is built from TRBV19 and TRBJ1-3, with TRBD1 matching over 9 bases. Germline V gives CDR1 LNHDA, CDR2 SQIVND (reference sequence). V lost 0 bases and J lost 4; bases outside the gene matches: 4. The length of the CDR3 is 16 residues. The CDR3 region is CASSIDLTGGGNTIYF. The CDR3, as DNA: TGTGCCAGTAGTATAGACCTTACAGGGGGCGGAAACACCATATATTTT.

The gene calls are TRBV11-2 and TRBJ2-1, with 8 bases that match TRBD1. CDR3 length: 15 amino acids. The V segment lost 0 bases and the J segment 4 bases; nucleotides outside the gene matches: 2. Germline assignment: CDR1 SGHAT and CDR2 FQNNGV. CDR3 region: CASSLEGQEYNEQFF. In DNA, the CDR3 is TGTGCCAGCAGCTTAGAGGGACAGGAGTACAATGAGCAGTTCTTC.

The chain couples TRBV7-8 to TRBJ2-1, with TRBD2 matching 9 bases. The CDR3 length is 19 residues. Trimming removed 5 bases from V and 1 base from J; junction bases left unmatched: 15. Germline V gene lookup returns CDR1 SGHVS and CDR2 FQNEAQ. The CDR3 here is CASSEGTSKRRVSYNEQFF. CDR3 nucleotides: TGTGCCAGCAGCGAAGGGACTAGCAAAAGAAGGGTGTCCTACAATGAGCAGTTCTTC.